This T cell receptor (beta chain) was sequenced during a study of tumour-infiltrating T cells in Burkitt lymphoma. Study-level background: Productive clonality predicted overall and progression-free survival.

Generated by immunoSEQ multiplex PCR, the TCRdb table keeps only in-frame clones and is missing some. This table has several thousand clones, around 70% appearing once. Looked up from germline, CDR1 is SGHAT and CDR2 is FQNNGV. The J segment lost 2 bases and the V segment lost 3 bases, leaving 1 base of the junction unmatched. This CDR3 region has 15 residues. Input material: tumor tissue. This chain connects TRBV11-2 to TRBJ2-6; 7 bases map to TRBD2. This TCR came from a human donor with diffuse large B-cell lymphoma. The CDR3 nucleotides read TGTGCCAGCAGCTTCGCGGGGGCTGGGGCCAACGTCCTGACTTTC. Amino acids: CASSFAGAGANVLTF. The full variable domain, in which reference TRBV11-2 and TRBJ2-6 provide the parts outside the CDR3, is EAGVAQSPRYKIIEKRQSVAFWCNPISGHATLYWYQQILGQGPKLLIQFQNNGVVDDSQLPKDRFSAERLKGVDSTLKIQPAKLEDSAVYLCASSFAGAGANVLTFGAGSRLTVL.